Listed below are T cell receptor beta chains from one sample, sequenced in a study of cytomegalovirus exposure and HLA in healthy donors. Sequencing used immunoSEQ multiplex PCR; TCRdb keeps in-frame clones, though not all of them. The table records 95,000 to 110,000 clones, roughly 70% of them present only once. The sequenced sample consisted of PBMCs. These receptors were collected from a woman between 45 and 60 years old in good health and CMV-seronegative. The CDR3 runs from the conserved cysteine through the conserved F or W. Fields, in order: V gene, clone size, J gene, D gene, CDR3 protein, CDR3 DNA. A D gene is named only where the DNA matches it firmly. Size values are once, few and many counts, or a class for expanded clones, and some rows have none.

v_call: TRBV18; clone_size: .; j_call: TRBJ1-2; d_call: .; cdr3_aa: CASSPQEIFYGYTF; cdr3_nt: TGTGCCAGCTCACCGCAGGAAATTTTCTATGGCTACACCTTC
v_call: TRBV21-1; clone_size: .; j_call: TRBJ2-7; d_call: .; cdr3_aa: CASSQETGVDEQYF; cdr3_nt: TGTGCCAGCAGCCAAGAGACAGGGGTTGACGAGCAGTACTTC
v_call: TRBV7-8; clone_size: few; j_call: TRBJ1-2; d_call: .; cdr3_aa: CASRLDTSNYGYTF; cdr3_nt: TGTGCCAGCAGACTGGACACATCAAACTATGGCTACACCTTC
v_call: TRBV7-9; clone_size: .; j_call: TRBJ1-5; d_call: TRBD1; cdr3_aa: CASSPSGGWQPQHF; cdr3_nt: TGTGCCAGCAGCCCGTCAGGGGGGTGGCAGCCCCAGCATTTT
v_call: TRBV18; clone_size: .; j_call: TRBJ2-7; d_call: .; cdr3_aa: CASSPPGSTDEQYF; cdr3_nt: TGTGCCAGCTCACCACCTGGTTCGACAGACGAGCAGTACTTC
v_call: TRBV5-4; clone_size: .; j_call: TRBJ1-6; d_call: TRBD1; cdr3_aa: CASSWDRGNSPLHF; cdr3_nt: TGTGCCAGCAGCTGGGACAGGGGCAATTCACCCCTCCACTTT
v_call: TRBV7-6; clone_size: .; j_call: TRBJ1-5; d_call: .; cdr3_aa: CASSTDRNQPQHF; cdr3_nt: TGTGCCAGCAGCACGGACAGAAATCAGCCCCAGCATTTT
v_call: TRBV4-1; clone_size: .; j_call: TRBJ2-7; d_call: TRBD2; cdr3_aa: CASSQVRGGGVGSYEQYF; cdr3_nt: TGCGCCAGCAGCCAAGTACGCGGCGGGGGGGTTGGATCCTACGAGCAGTACTTC
v_call: TRBV7-9; clone_size: .; j_call: TRBJ2-5; d_call: TRBD1; cdr3_aa: CASSLVQGGSQTQYF; cdr3_nt: TGTGCCAGCAGCTTAGTACAGGGGGGATCGCAGACCCAGTACTTC
v_call: TRBV9; clone_size: once; j_call: TRBJ2-5; d_call: TRBD2; cdr3_aa: CASSVGLAGEETQYF; cdr3_nt: TGTGCCAGCAGCGTCGGACTAGCGGGGGAAGAGACCCAGTACTTC
v_call: TRBV4-2; clone_size: few; j_call: TRBJ2-1; d_call: .; cdr3_aa: CASSQGEYEQFF; cdr3_nt: TGTGCCAGCAGCCAAGGGGAGTATGAGCAGTTCTTC
v_call: TRBV27; clone_size: .; j_call: TRBJ1-4; d_call: .; cdr3_aa: CASSLGTRTGEKLFF; cdr3_nt: TGTGCCAGCAGTTTAGGCACAAGGACGGGGGAAAAACTGTTTTTT
v_call: TRBV7-2; clone_size: .; j_call: TRBJ2-5; d_call: TRBD2; cdr3_aa: CASSLSGRASGGEQETQYF; cdr3_nt: TGTGCCAGCAGCTTATCGGGGCGGGCTAGCGGGGGAGAGCAAGAGACCCAGTACTTC
v_call: TRBV2; clone_size: .; j_call: TRBJ1-5; d_call: .; cdr3_aa: CASSSNRATGNQPQHF; cdr3_nt: TGTGCCAGCAGTTCGAACAGGGCGACGGGCAATCAGCCCCAGCATTTT
v_call: TRBV15; clone_size: .; j_call: TRBJ2-1; d_call: TRBD2; cdr3_aa: CATSRASGGYNEQFF; cdr3_nt: TGTGCCACCAGCAGAGCTAGCGGGGGGTACAATGAGCAGTTCTTC
v_call: TRBV11-1; clone_size: .; j_call: TRBJ2-3; d_call: TRBD2; cdr3_aa: CASSPGLAGVGDTQYF; cdr3_nt: TGTGCCAGCAGCCCAGGACTAGCGGGAGTTGGGGATACGCAGTATTTT
v_call: TRBV11-3; clone_size: .; j_call: TRBJ2-4; d_call: TRBD2; cdr3_aa: CASSLTGGRDIQYF; cdr3_nt: TGTGCCAGCAGCTTAACGGGGGGGCGGGACATTCAGTACTTC
v_call: TRBV19; clone_size: .; j_call: TRBJ2-5; d_call: TRBD2; cdr3_aa: CASRSSGQGTQYF; cdr3_nt: TGTGCCAGTAGGTCTAGCGGGCAGGGGACCCAGTACTTC
v_call: TRBV7-2; clone_size: few; j_call: TRBJ2-5; d_call: TRBD2; cdr3_aa: CASSSTLRELAAQETQYF; cdr3_nt: TGTGCCAGCAGCTCAACCTTACGTGAACTAGCGGCTCAAGAGACCCAGTACTTC
v_call: TRBV19; clone_size: .; j_call: TRBJ1-3; d_call: .; cdr3_aa: CASWRAGNTIYF; cdr3_nt: TGTGCCAGTTGGCGGGCTGGAAACACCATATATTTT
v_call: TRBV6-5; clone_size: few; j_call: TRBJ2-2; d_call: .; cdr3_aa: CATRTGGGTGELFF; cdr3_nt: TGTGCCACCCGAACTGGGGGCGGCACCGGGGAGCTGTTTTTT
v_call: TRBV28; clone_size: once; j_call: TRBJ2-5; d_call: TRBD2; cdr3_aa: CASKLAGAVRETQYF; cdr3_nt: TGTGCCAGCAAGCTAGCGGGAGCCGTCCGCGAGACCCAGTACTTC
v_call: TRBV6-1; clone_size: .; j_call: TRBJ1-5; d_call: TRBD1; cdr3_aa: CASSAGQVNQPQHF; cdr3_nt: TGTGCCAGCAGCGCAGGACAGGTGAATCAGCCCCAGCATTTT
v_call: TRBV21-1; clone_size: .; j_call: TRBJ1-5; d_call: .; cdr3_aa: CASSKDGRGSNQPQHF; cdr3_nt: TGTGCCAGCAGCAAAGATGGGCGGGGGTCTAATCAGCCCCAGCATTTT
v_call: TRBV25-1; clone_size: once; j_call: TRBJ2-1; d_call: TRBD1; cdr3_aa: CASRKTGLGEQFF; cdr3_nt: TGTGCCAGCAGGAAGACAGGGCTCGGTGAGCAGTTCTTC
v_call: TRBV11-3; clone_size: .; j_call: TRBJ2-7; d_call: TRBD1; cdr3_aa: CASSADRGQQYF; cdr3_nt: TGTGCCAGCAGCGCAGACAGGGGGCAGCAGTACTTC
v_call: TRBV12-5; clone_size: .; j_call: TRBJ1-5; d_call: .; cdr3_aa: CASGPQGNQPQHF; cdr3_nt: TGTGCTAGTGGGCCCCAGGGTAATCAGCCCCAGCATTTT
v_call: TRBV29-1; clone_size: .; j_call: TRBJ2-2; d_call: .; cdr3_aa: CSVERGRELFF; cdr3_nt: TGCAGCGTTGAAAGGGGCAGGGAGCTGTTTTTT
v_call: TRBV4-1; clone_size: .; j_call: TRBJ1-3; d_call: .; cdr3_aa: CASSQDRTRSGNTIYF; cdr3_nt: TGCGCCAGCAGCCAAGACAGGACTAGATCTGGAAACACCATATATTTT
v_call: TRBV29-1; clone_size: few; j_call: TRBJ2-3; d_call: TRBD2; cdr3_aa: CSVGGLAGTDTQYF; cdr3_nt: TGCAGCGTGGGGGGGCTAGCGGGGACAGATACGCAGTATTTT
v_call: TRBV6-5; clone_size: .; j_call: TRBJ2-3; d_call: TRBD2; cdr3_aa: CASTSGGVIGDTQYF; cdr3_nt: TGTGCCAGCACTAGCGGGGGGGTAATTGGAGATACGCAGTATTTT
v_call: TRBV28; clone_size: .; j_call: TRBJ2-7; d_call: TRBD2; cdr3_aa: CASSPVAGYYEQYF; cdr3_nt: TGTGCCAGCAGTCCCGTAGCGGGGTACTACGAGCAGTACTTC
v_call: TRBV7-9; clone_size: .; j_call: TRBJ2-4; d_call: .; cdr3_aa: CASSFVARLAKNIQYF; cdr3_nt: TGTGCCAGCAGTTTTGTGGCCAGACTAGCCAAAAACATTCAGTACTTC
v_call: TRBV7-9; clone_size: few; j_call: TRBJ1-6; d_call: .; cdr3_aa: CASSLAETPLHF; cdr3_nt: TGTGCCAGCAGCTTAGCGGAGACACCCCTCCACTTT
v_call: TRBV27; clone_size: few; j_call: TRBJ2-7; d_call: TRBD1; cdr3_aa: CASSRNRGSKDEQYF; cdr3_nt: TGTGCCAGCAGTCGAAACAGGGGATCTAAGGACGAGCAGTACTTC
v_call: TRBV7-3; clone_size: .; j_call: TRBJ2-1; d_call: TRBD2; cdr3_aa: CASSFSGRDNEQFF; cdr3_nt: TGTGCCAGCAGCTTTAGCGGGAGGGACAATGAGCAGTTCTTC